These 30 T cell receptor beta chains came from one sample sequenced in a study of T-cell memory formation after mild COVID-19. TCRdb passed the 5' RACE reads through MiXCR, listing each CDR3 protein once. Of over 350,000 distinct CDR3 sequences detected, about 24% appear once; the ten largest clones hold 8.5% to 9%. Source material: PBMCs or a T cell subset sorted from them (not recorded which). The receptor source for this set is an adult woman who had mild COVID-19 (a few samples of this study predate the infection). Cell type and time point are not known.

This clonotype has a handful of counts. This chain uses TRBV5-1 with TRBJ2-3; 9 bases line up with TRBD1. Germline-derived CDR1 and CDR2 are SGHRS and YFSETQ. CDR3 length: 15 residues. Unmatched junction bases numbered 1, after V lost 0 bases and J lost 2 bases. CDR3 in DNA: TGCGCCAGCAGCTTGGAACAGGGGGCCACAGATACGCAGTATTTT. It is translated as CASSLEQGATDTQYF.

The J gene is TRBJ1-1, the V gene TRBV20-1; perhaps TRBD1 as D (5 bases). Trimming removed 5 bases at V and 1 base at J, with 17 bases between. In germline, CDR1 is DFQATT, CDR2 SNEGSKA (reference sequence). The length of the CDR3 is 15 residues. CDR3 bases: TGCAGTGCTGTTCGGGGGGGACTGTCGAACACTGAAGCTTTCTTT. The encoded protein is CSAVRGGLSNTEAFF.

This clonotype was seen more than once but under ten times. This chain links TRBV4-1 with TRBJ2-1; 9 bases align to TRBD1. The ends lost 3 bases at V and 7 bases at J; junction bases unmatched: 10. CDR3 length equals 16 residues. Per germline, CDR1 MGHRA and CDR2 YSYEKL. The DNA of the CDR3 is TGCGCCAGCAGCCAGGTACCGGGACAGGGTGGAAATGAGCAGTTCTTC. Protein product: CASSQVPGQGGNEQFF.

The chain joins TRBV18 to TRBJ2-1; possibly TRBD1 or TRBD2 for D (5 bases each). Germline V gene data show CDR1 as KGHSH and CDR2 as LQKENI. The V and J ends lost 2 bases and 9 bases respectively, with 23 bases between them. The CDR3 spans 17 residues. CDR3 sequence reads: CASSPKTAGPIGGEQFF. The CDR3 DNA reads TGTGCCAGCTCACCAAAGACAGCCGGACCGATTGGGGGTGAGCAGTTCTTC.

This clonotype appeared a few times. This sequence joins TRBV6-5 and TRBJ2-7, with unresolved D. Germline V gives CDR1 MNHEY, CDR2 SVGAGI. This CDR3 region has 13 residues. Trimming stripped 2 bases from V and 2 bases from J, with 7 bases between. CDR3 residues: CASSYGSTYEQYF. Written as DNA, the CDR3 is TGTGCCAGCAGTTACGGCAGTACCTACGAGCAGTACTTC.

This clonotype has only a few counts. The V call is TRBV7-6, the J call TRBJ2-7, with a weak D call TRBD2 (6 bases). V was shortened by 5 bases and J by 7 bases, with 21 bases between the two germline ends. CDR1 is SGHVS, CDR2 FNYEAQ, per germline. This CDR3 is 15 amino acids long. The CDR3 reads CASSPGAGIGREQYF. The CDR3 DNA is TGTGCCAGCAGCCCCGGGGCGGGGATAGGAAGAGAGCAGTACTTC.

V gene TRBV9 combines with J gene TRBJ2-2; a possible D gene is TRBD1 (6 bases). The CDR3 is 15 residues long. From germline, CDR1 is SGDLS and CDR2 YYNGEE. V lost 3 bases and J lost 7, with 16 bases in between. The CDR3: CASSDRPQGGGELFF. CDR3 in DNA: TGTGCCAGCAGCGACAGACCACAGGGCGGCGGGGAGCTGTTTTTT.

The V call is TRBV12-3 or TRBV12-4, the J call TRBJ1-5; D unresolved. Deletions cut 1 base from V and 6 bases from J, with 4 bases between. The CDR3 is 12 amino acids. The CDR3 protein is CASSLELQPQHF. CDR3 bases: TGTGCCAGCAGTTTAGAACTTCAGCCCCAGCATTTT.

The chain is built from TRBV7-9 and TRBJ2-3, with a tentative D call TRBD1 (6 bases). Trimming stripped 3 bases from V and 1 base from J, with 11 bases between. Per the germline V gene, CDR1 is SEHNR and CDR2 is FQNEAQ (reference sequence). The CDR3 covers 15 residues. The CDR3 bases are TGTGCCAGCAGCTTTACAGGGTCCCGCACAGATACGCAGTATTTT. This translates into CASSFTGSRTDTQYF.

The chain employs TRBV5-1 and TRBJ1-4; D may be TRBD1 (6 bases). The CDR3 has 15 residues. Germline CDR1 reads SGHRS; CDR2 reads YFSETQ. The V end was cut by 0 bases, the J end by 7 bases, with 13 bases between. This CDR3 reads CASSLVGGGREKLFF. The CDR3 nucleotides read TGCGCCAGCAGCTTGGTCGGCGGGGGGCGTGAAAAACTGTTTTTT.

V gene TRBV7-9 combines with J gene TRBJ1-6, with 9 bases identical to TRBD1. CDR3 length: 14 amino acids. V shed 3 bases, J shed 9 bases, and the junction held 3 bases outside the gene matches. Germline-derived CDR1 and CDR2 are SEHNR and FQNEAQ (reference sequence). The chain's CDR3 is CASSLGTGPSPLHF. The CDR3 DNA follows: TGTGCCAGCAGCTTGGGGACAGGGCCTTCACCCCTCCACTTT.

The V and J genes are TRBV20-1 and TRBJ1-5; TRBD1 might be the D (5 bases). The CDR3 runs 16 residues. The germline CDR1 and CDR2 sequences are DFQATT and SNEGSKA (reference sequence). V gave up 0 bases and J gave up 6 bases, with 18 bases separating them. CDR3 region: CSARDSADRTGQPQHF. The DNA for the CDR3 is TGCAGTGCTAGAGATTCCGCCGACAGAACGGGTCAGCCCCAGCATTTT.

This clonotype was observed a handful of times. This chain connects TRBV30 to TRBJ2-3; D is possibly TRBD1 or TRBD2 (6 bases each). The V gene's germline CDR1 is GTSNPN and CDR2 SVGIG (reference sequence). V was cut by 4 bases and J by 5 bases, with 7 bases left in between. The CDR3 is 11 amino acids. Here the CDR3 DNA reads TGTGCCTGGAAGGGGGGAGATACGCAGTATTTT. This translates into CAWKGGDTQYF.

This clonotype has at least ten counts. This chain connects TRBV7-2 to TRBJ2-1; D is unclear. Germline V gene lookup returns CDR1 SGHTA and CDR2 FQGNSA. Trimming took 3 bases from V and 8 from J, leaving 8 bases between them. The CDR3 consists of 12 residues. The CDR3 spells CASSFSRYEQFF. The CDR3 nucleotides are TGTGCCAGCAGCTTTTCGCGATATGAGCAGTTCTTC.

This clonotype turned up a few times. The chain employs TRBV6-2 or TRBV6-3 and TRBJ2-1; D possibly corresponds to TRBD1 (6 bases). Germline CDR1 and CDR2: MNHEY and SVGEGT. With 6 bases removed from V and 4 bases from J, the gap between germline ends came to 19 bases. The CDR3 runs to 16 residues. CDR3 DNA sequence: TGTGCCAGCAGCCCCCCGGGACACCTCCTATACAATGAGCAGTTCTTC. Amino acid sequence: CASSPPGHLLYNEQFF.

Concerning this clonotype: The CDR3 does not close with the conserved phenylalanine or tryptophan, likely indicating a read error. It is unclear where the CDR3 begins or ends on the DNA, so no DNA is shown, and the CDR3 is as TCRdb lists it. This chain uses TRBV4-2 with TRBJ2-1; the listed D gene, TRBD2, was not tested against the DNA. The CDR3 length is 13 residues, termini included. Germline CDR1 is LGHNA and CDR2 is YNFKEQ. The CDR3 region is CASSAYRLAGSSG.

This clonotype was counted a few times. The rearrangement joins TRBV5-1 to TRBJ2-7; a weak D match, TRBD1 (5 bases). In germline, CDR1 is SGHRS, CDR2 YFSETQ. CDR3 length: 15 residues. Trimming pared 0 bases from V and 0 bases from J, leaving 10 bases between. CDR3 DNA sequence: TGCGCCAGCAGCTTGGGGCAGGGTCCCTCCTACGAGCAGTACTTC. Translation: CASSLGQGPSYEQYF.

This chain joins TRBV12-3 or TRBV12-4 and TRBJ2-7; 11 bases line up with TRBD2. Trimming at V came to 6 bases and at J to 1 base, leaving 5 bases not matched to a gene. CDR3 length: 15 amino acids. CDR3: CASRAGTSGSYEQYF. CDR3 coding DNA: TGTGCCAGCAGAGCCGGGACTAGCGGATCCTACGAGCAGTACTTC.

Only a few counts were recorded for this clonotype. The DNA for the CDR3 is TGCGCCAGCAGCTTGGTAGCGACTAGCGGGGACTCGCAGTATTTT. This sequence encodes CASSLVATSGDSQYF. The chain couples TRBV5-1 to TRBJ2-3; 11 nucleotides agree with TRBD2. Germline lookup yields CDR1 SGHRS and CDR2 YFSETQ. The CDR3 is made up of 15 amino acids. Trimming at V came to 0 bases and at J to 10 bases, leaving 7 bases not matched to a gene.

V is TRBV7-6 and J is TRBJ2-5; the D gene is possibly TRBD2 (6 bases). From germline, CDR1 is SGHVS and CDR2 FNYEAQ. Trimming left V 2 bases short and J 0 bases short, with 7 bases between. The CDR3 consists of 14 residues. CDR3 residues: CASSLLAHQETQYF. The CDR3 DNA reads as TGTGCCAGCAGCTTACTAGCGCACCAAGAGACCCAGTACTTC. The entire variable domain, with the rest obtained from reference TRBV7-6 and TRBJ2-5, is as follows: GAGVSQSPRYKVTKRGQDVALRCDPISGHVSLYWYRQALGQGPEFLTYFNYEAQQDKSGLPNDRFSAERPEGSISTLTIQRTEQRDSAMYRCASSLLAHQETQYFGPGTRLLVL.

This clonotype came up a few times. The rearrangement links TRBV15 to TRBJ1-1; TRBD1 might be the D (6 bases). Trimming removed 1 base at V and 4 bases at J, with 10 bases between. The CDR3 is 14 residues long. Per the germline V gene, CDR1 is LNHNV and CDR2 is YYDKDF (reference sequence). CDR3 sequence reads: CATSRAGGTTEAFF. In DNA, the CDR3 is TGTGCCACCAGCAGAGCTGGGGGCACCACTGAAGCTTTCTTT.

This clonotype has more than one count but fewer than ten. The V call is TRBV6-2 or TRBV6-3, the J call TRBJ2-7; D is possibly TRBD2 (5 bases). CDR3 length: 15 amino acids. The V end was cut by 4 bases, the J end by 2 bases, with 15 bases between. Germline CDR1 is MNHEY and CDR2 is SVGEGT. The DNA for the CDR3 is TGTGCCAGCAGTTTCGGACTCGGTCGAACCTACGAGCAGTACTTC. Translation gives CASSFGLGRTYEQYF.

V gene TRBV7-6 combines with J gene TRBJ2-3; 10 nucleotides agree with TRBD2. The CDR3 runs 17 residues. CDR1 and CDR2 from the germline V gene are SGHVS and FNYEAQ. The V segment lost 5 bases and the J segment 2 bases; nucleotides outside the gene matches: 10. CDR3 residues: CASSRGGLAGDTDTQYF. Here the CDR3 DNA reads TGTGCCAGCAGCCGCGGGGGGCTAGCGGGAGACACAGATACGCAGTATTTT. The complete variable domain, with remaining parts taken from reference TRBV7-6 and TRBJ2-3, reads GAGVSQSPRYKVTKRGQDVALRCDPISGHVSLYWYRQALGQGPEFLTYFNYEAQQDKSGLPNDRFSAERPEGSISTLTIQRTEQRDSAMYRCASSRGGLAGDTDTQYFGPGTRLTVL.

This chain uses TRBV24-1 with TRBJ2-5, with 8 bases identical to TRBD1. Trimming took 3 bases from V and 4 from J; bases not matched to a gene: 6. The CDR3 is 15 amino acids. Per the germline V gene, CDR1 is KGHDR and CDR2 is SFDVKD. DNA of the CDR3: TGTGCCACCAGTGATGCCCTGACAGGGGTAGAGACCCAGTACTTC. It encodes CATSDALTGVETQYF.

The chain uses TRBV18 and TRBJ2-5; 8 bases map to TRBD2. Losses at the gene ends were 3 bases for V and 10 bases for J; bases not matched to a gene: 13. The CDR3 is 15 amino acids. Germline CDR1 and CDR2: KGHSH and LQKENI. The CDR3: CASSPSGLAGFRQYF. In DNA form, the CDR3 reads TGTGCCAGCTCACCCTCGGGTCTAGCGGGTTTTCGCCAGTACTTC.

A few counts support this clonotype. V gene TRBV24-1 combines with J gene TRBJ2-5; D gene uncertain. The CDR3 has 14 residues. CDR1 and CDR2 (germline): KGHDR, SFDVKD. V was trimmed by 1 base and J by 0 bases, leaving 5 bases between them. In DNA, the CDR3 is TGTGCCACCAGTGATTTAGGCAACCAAGAGACCCAGTACTTC. Protein product: CATSDLGNQETQYF.

The rearrangement uses TRBV27 and TRBJ2-7; 11 positions agree with TRBD2. CDR1 MNHEY and CDR2 SMNVEV come from the germline V gene (reference sequence). The CDR3 is made up of 16 amino acids. The V gene end was trimmed by 6 bases and the J gene end by 2 bases; junction bases not matched to a gene: 9. The CDR3 here is CASSISGGAMAYEQYF. In DNA, the CDR3 is TGTGCCAGCAGCATTAGCGGGGGGGCGATGGCCTACGAGCAGTACTTC.

The chain joins TRBV15 to TRBJ2-7; no clear D. The CDR3 loop spans 18 amino acids. Germline V lookup: CDR1 LNHNV, CDR2 YYDKDF (reference sequence). V was clipped by 0 bases and J by 7 bases, with 25 bases between them. CDR3 loop: CATSRDLGLWTLGTEQYF. Here the CDR3 DNA reads TGTGCCACCAGCAGAGATCTCGGGCTGTGGACCCTTGGAACGGAGCAGTACTTC. The complete variable domain, with remaining parts taken from reference TRBV15 and TRBJ2-7, reads DAMVIQNPRYQVTQFGKPVTLSCSQTLNHNVMYWYQQKSSQAPKLLFHYYDKDFNNEADTPDNFQSRRPNTSFCFLDIRSPGLGDTAMYLCATSRDLGLWTLGTEQYFGPGTRLTVT.

This chain uses TRBV19 with TRBJ2-1, with D possibly matching TRBD1 (6 bases). Germline-derived CDR1 and CDR2 are LNHDA and SQIVND (reference sequence). The CDR3 runs to 16 residues. The germline V and J ends were trimmed by 0 bases and 4 bases, with 13 bases remaining between them. The CDR3 DNA reads TGTGCCAGTAGTATAGATCAACAGGGTGTATACAATGAGCAGTTCTTC. Protein: CASSIDQQGVYNEQFF.

This chain joins TRBV20-1 and TRBJ2-3; 13 positions match TRBD2. The V gene's germline CDR1 is DFQATT and CDR2 SNEGSKA (reference sequence). J gave up 0 bases and V 5 bases, and 8 bases lay outside the gene matches. The CDR3 covers 17 residues. The CDR3 sequence: CSAHPTSGRDSTDTQYF. As DNA, the CDR3 is TGCAGTGCTCATCCCACTAGCGGGAGGGATAGCACAGATACGCAGTATTTT.